A selection of T cell receptor beta chains follows, all from one sample in a study of T cell repertoires in cytomegalovirus infection. Each CDR3 protein gets one entry after TCRdb re-called the reads with MiXCR. The sample yields under 850,000 distinct CDR3 sequences, approximately 40% seen once. The sequencing sample was made of PBMCs. The receptors derive from a human donor in good health (CMV status not recorded). Some clones in this sample may be carry-over from other donors' samples. CDR3s include the opening cysteine and the closing phenylalanine or tryptophan. A D gene is named only where the DNA matches it firmly. Part of the rows lack a size; the others show once, few, many or a class for expanded clones.

clone_size d_call j_call v_call cdr3_nt cdr3_aa
few . TRBJ2-1 TRBV6-8 TGTGCCAGCAGTTATATGTCGTCTTCCTACAATGAGCAGTTCTTC CASSYMSSSYNEQFF
many . TRBJ2-7 TRBV7-8 TGTGCCAGCAGCTTAGAGCATACCCTCGAGCAGTACTTC CASSLEHTLEQYF
. . TRBJ2-5 TRBV11-2 TGTGCCAGCAGCTTAGATATGGCAGTAGAGACCCAGTACTTC CASSLDMAVETQYF
. . TRBJ1-6 TRBV5-5 TGTGCCAGCAGCGGTCCCTCGGATAATTCACCCCTCCACTTT CASSGPSDNSPLHF
few . TRBJ2-2 TRBV10-3 TGTGCCATCAGGACGCGACGATTCGCGAACACCGGGGAGCTGTTTTTT CAIRTRRFANTGELFF
many . TRBJ1-1 TRBV7-6 TGTGCCAGCAGCTTAGGGAATTGGGGGGACACTGAAGCTTTCTTT CASSLGNWGDTEAFF
few TRBD1 TRBJ2-7 TRBV7-2 TGTGCCAGCAGTCAAGCAGGGGGCTACTACGAGCAGTACTTC CASSQAGGYYEQYF
. TRBD1 TRBJ1-4 TRBV6-1 TGTGCCAGCAGAACGACAGGGATTAGTGAAAAACTGTTTTTT CASRTTGISEKLFF
few . TRBJ1-6 TRBV20-1 TGCAGTGCTAAGGGGTATAATTCACCCCTCCACTTT CSAKGYNSPLHF
. . TRBJ1-2 TRBV7-8 TGTACCAGCAGCTTAGTCGGACAGTATAACTATGGCTACACCTTC CTSSLVGQYNYGYTF
few . TRBJ1-1 TRBV25-1 TGTGCCAGCAGTGAATTCACCAACAACCCGAACACTGAAGCTTTCTTT CASSEFTNNPNTEAFF
few . TRBJ2-6 TRBV6-6 TGTGCCAGCAGTTACTCCGTGTTACGGCAGGGGATCTCTCTCTCTGGGGCCAACGTCCTGACTTTC CASSYSVLRQGISLSGANVLTF
. . TRBJ1-3 TRBV7-2 TGTGCCAGCAGCTTAGATTCAGGGACAAACACCATATATTTT CASSLDSGTNTIYF
. . TRBJ2-3 TRBV12-3/TRBV12-4 TGTGCCAGCAGTTTAGCGGGGCCGGCAATAGATACGCAGTATTTT CASSLAGPAIDTQYF
. TRBD1 TRBJ2-1 TRBV11-3 TGTGCCAGCAGCTTAGGGACAGGGAGCAATGAGCAGTTCTTC CASSLGTGSNEQFF
few TRBD1 TRBJ1-2 TRBV20-1 TGCAGTGCTAGTTGGGACAGACCCACCTTC CSASWDRPTF
. . TRBJ1-5 TRBV28 TGTGCCAGCAGTTTAGAGCAGGCCAGACAGCCCCAGCATTTT CASSLEQARQPQHF
once . TRBJ2-1 TRBV20-1 TGCAGTGCTAGAGAAGACAATGAGCAGTTCTTC CSAREDNEQFF
. . TRBJ1-6 TRBV5-5 TGTGCCAGCAGCTTCGTGTCGGATTCACCCCTCCACTTT CASSFVSDSPLHF
few . TRBJ1-1 TRBV25-1 TGTGCCAGCAGTGATCGGCTTCTGGAAGCTTTCTTT CASSDRLLEAFF
many . TRBJ1-6 TRBV7-6 TGTGCCAGCAGCTTAGCCGAGGGTTCACCCCTCCACTTT CASSLAEGSPLHF
few . TRBJ1-3 TRBV6-6 TGTGCCAGCACCAACCCTGGAGCCTCTGGAAACACCATATATTTT CASTNPGASGNTIYF
. . TRBJ1-1 TRBV6-1 TGTGCCAGCAGTGAAATAAGGCTGGGAATGAACACTGAAGCTTTCTTT CASSEIRLGMNTEAFF
few TRBD1 TRBJ1-2 TRBV27 TGTGCCAGTGCTAGGACAGGGGGCAACTATGGCTACACCTTC CASARTGGNYGYTF
. . TRBJ2-5 TRBV12-3/TRBV12-4 TGTGCCAGCAGTCCCCCGGCCGTTAACCAAGAGACCCAGTACTTC CASSPPAVNQETQYF